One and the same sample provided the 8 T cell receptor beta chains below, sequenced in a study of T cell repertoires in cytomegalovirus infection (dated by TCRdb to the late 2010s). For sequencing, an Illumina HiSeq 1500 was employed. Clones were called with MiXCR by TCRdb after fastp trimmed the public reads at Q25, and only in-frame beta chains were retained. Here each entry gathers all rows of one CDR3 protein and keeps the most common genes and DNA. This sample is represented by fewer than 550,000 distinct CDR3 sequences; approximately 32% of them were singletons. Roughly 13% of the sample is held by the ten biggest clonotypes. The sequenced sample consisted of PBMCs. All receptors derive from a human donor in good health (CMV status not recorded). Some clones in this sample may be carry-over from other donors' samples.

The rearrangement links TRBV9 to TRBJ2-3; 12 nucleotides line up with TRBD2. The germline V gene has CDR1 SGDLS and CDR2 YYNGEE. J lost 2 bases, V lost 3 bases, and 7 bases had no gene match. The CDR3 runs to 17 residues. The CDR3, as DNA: TGTGCCAGCAGCGGTACTAGCGGGGGGACCGTCACAGATACGCAGTATTTT. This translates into CASSGTSGGTVTDTQYF.

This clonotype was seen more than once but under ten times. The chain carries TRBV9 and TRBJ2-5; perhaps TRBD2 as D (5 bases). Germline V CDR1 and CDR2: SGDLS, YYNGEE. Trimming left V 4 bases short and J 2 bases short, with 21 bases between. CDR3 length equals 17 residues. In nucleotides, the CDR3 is TGTGCCAGCAGCCCAGGAGTCCTAGCCGGCAGACAAGAGACCCAGTACTTC. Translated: CASSPGVLAGRQETQYF. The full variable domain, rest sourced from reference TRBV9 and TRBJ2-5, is DSGVTQTPKHLITATGQRVTLRCSPRSGDLSVYWYQQSLDQGLQFLIQYYNGEERAKGNILERFSAQQFPDLHSELNLSSLELGDSALYFCASSPGVLAGRQETQYFGPGTRLLVL.

Here the CDR3 DNA reads TGTGCCAGCAGTTTTACGCGACAAGGGTGGGACATTCAGTACTTC. It specifies CASSFTRQGWDIQYF. J is TRBJ2-4 and V is TRBV28, with D hard to call. The CDR3 runs to 15 residues. Germline V gene sequence: CDR1 MDHEN, CDR2 SYDVKM. V shed 3 bases and J shed 8 bases, with 17 bases lying between them.

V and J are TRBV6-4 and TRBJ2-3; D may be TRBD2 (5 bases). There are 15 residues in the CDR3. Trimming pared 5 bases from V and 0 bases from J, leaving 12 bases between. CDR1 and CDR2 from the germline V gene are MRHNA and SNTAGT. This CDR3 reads CASSLTRLSTDTQYF. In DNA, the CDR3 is TGTGCCAGCAGTCTAACTAGGCTAAGCACAGATACGCAGTATTTT.

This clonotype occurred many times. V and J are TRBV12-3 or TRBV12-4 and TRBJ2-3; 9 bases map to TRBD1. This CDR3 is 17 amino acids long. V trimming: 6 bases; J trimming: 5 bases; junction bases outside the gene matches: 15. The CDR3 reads CASSPYKPGQGVDTQYF. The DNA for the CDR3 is TGTGCCAGCAGCCCTTACAAGCCGGGACAGGGAGTAGATACGCAGTATTTT.

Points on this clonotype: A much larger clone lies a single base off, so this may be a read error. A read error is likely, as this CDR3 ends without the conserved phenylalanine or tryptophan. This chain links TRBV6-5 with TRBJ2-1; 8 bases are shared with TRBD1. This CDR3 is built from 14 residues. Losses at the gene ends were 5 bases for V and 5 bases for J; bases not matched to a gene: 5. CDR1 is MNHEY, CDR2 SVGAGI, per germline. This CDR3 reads CASSLDRGHNEQFL. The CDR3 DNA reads TGTGCCAGCAGTCTAGACAGGGGTCACAATGAGCAGTTCTTA.

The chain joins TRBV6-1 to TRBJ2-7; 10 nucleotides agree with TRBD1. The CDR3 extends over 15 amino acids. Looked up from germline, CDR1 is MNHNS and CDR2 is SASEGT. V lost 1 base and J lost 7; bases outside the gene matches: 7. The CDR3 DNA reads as TGTGCCAGCAGTGAAGGACAGGGGGCGAAGTTAGAGCAGTACTTC. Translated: CASSEGQGAKLEQYF.

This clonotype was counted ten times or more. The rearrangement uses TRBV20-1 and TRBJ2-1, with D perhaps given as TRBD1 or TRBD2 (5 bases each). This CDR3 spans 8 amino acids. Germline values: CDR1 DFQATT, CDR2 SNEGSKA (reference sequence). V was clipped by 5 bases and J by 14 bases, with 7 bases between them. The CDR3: CSARGEFF. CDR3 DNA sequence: TGCAGTGCTCGAGGGGAGTTCTTC.